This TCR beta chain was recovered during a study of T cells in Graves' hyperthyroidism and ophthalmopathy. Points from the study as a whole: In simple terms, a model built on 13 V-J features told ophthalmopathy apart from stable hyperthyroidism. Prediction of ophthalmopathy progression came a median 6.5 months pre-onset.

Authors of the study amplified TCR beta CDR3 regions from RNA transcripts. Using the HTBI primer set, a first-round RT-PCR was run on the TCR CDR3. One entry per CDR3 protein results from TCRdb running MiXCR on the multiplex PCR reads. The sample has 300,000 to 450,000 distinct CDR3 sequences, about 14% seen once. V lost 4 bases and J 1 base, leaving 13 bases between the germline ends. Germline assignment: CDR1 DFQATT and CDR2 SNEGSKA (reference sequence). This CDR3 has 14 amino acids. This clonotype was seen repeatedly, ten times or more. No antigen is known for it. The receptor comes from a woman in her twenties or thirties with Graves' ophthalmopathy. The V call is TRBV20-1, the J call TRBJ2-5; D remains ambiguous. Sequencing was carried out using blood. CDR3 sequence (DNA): TGCAGTGCTATGGGCCTTGGATTCCAAGAGACCCAGTACTTC. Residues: CSAMGLGFQETQYF.